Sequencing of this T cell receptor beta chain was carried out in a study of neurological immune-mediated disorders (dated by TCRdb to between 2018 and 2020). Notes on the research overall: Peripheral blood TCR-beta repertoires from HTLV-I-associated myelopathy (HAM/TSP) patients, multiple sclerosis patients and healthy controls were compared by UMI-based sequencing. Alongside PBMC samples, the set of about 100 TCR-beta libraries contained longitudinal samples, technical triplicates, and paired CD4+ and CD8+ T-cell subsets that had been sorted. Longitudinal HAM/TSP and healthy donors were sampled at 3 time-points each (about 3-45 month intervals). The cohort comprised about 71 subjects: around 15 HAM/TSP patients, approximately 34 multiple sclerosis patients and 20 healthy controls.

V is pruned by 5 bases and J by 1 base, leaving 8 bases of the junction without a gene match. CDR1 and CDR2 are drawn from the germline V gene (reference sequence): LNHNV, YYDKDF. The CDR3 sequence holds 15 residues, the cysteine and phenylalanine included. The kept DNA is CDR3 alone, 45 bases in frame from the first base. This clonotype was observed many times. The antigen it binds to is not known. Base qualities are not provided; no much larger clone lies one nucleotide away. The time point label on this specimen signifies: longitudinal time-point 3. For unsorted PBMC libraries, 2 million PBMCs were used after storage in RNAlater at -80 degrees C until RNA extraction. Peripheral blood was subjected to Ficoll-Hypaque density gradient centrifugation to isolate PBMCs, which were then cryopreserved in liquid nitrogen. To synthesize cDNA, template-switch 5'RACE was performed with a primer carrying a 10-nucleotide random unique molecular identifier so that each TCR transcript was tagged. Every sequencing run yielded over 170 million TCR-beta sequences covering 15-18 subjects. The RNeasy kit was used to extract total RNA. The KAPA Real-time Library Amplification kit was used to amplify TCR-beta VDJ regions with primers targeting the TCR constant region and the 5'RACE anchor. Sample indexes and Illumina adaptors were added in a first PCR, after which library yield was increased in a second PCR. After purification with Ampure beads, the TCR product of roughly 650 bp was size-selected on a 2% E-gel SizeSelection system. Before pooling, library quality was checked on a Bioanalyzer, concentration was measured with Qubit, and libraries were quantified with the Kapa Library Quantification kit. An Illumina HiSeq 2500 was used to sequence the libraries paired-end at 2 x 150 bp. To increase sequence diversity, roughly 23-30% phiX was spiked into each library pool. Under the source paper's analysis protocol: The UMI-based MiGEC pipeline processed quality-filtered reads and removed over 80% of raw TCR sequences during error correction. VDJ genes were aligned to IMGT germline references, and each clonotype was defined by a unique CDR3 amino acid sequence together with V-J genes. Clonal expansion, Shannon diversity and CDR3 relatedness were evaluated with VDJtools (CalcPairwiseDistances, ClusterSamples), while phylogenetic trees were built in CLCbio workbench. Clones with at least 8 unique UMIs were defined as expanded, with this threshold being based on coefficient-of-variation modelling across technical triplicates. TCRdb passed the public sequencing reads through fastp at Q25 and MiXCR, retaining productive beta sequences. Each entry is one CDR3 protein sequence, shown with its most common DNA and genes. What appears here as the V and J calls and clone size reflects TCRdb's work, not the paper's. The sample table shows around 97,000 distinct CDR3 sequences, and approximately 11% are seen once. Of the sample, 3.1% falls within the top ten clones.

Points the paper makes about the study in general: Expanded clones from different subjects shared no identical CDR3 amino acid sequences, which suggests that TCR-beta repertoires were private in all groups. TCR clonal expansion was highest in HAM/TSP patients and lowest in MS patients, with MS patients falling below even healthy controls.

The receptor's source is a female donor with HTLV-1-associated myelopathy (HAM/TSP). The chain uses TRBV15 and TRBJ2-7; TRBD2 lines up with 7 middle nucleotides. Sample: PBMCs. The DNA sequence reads TGTGCCACCAGCGGTCTGCGGGAGCCTTCCTACGAGCAGTACTTC. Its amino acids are CATSGLREPSYEQYF.